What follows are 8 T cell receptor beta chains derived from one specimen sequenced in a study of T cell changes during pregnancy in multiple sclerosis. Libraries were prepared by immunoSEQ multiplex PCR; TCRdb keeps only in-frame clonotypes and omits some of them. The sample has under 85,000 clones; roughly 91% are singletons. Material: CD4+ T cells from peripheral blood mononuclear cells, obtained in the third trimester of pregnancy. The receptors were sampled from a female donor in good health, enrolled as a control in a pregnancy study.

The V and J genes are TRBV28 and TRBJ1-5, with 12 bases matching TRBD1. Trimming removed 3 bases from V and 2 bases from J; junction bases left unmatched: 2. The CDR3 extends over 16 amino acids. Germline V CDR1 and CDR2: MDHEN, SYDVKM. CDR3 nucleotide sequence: TGTGCCAGCAGTTTCGGGACAGGGGGCGGCAATCAGCCCCAGCATTTT. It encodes CASSFGTGGGNQPQHF.

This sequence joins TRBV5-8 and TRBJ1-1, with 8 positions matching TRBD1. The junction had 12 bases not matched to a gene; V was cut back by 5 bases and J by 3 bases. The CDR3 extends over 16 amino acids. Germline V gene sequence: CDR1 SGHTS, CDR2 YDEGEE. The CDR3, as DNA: TGTGCCAGCAGACCACTTACTGGACAGGGTTACACTGAAGCTTTCTTT. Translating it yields CASRPLTGQGYTEAFF.

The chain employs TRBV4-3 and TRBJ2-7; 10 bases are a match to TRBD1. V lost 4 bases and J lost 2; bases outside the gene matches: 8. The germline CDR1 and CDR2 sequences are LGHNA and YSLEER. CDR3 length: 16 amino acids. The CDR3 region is CASSPTGTGVPYEQYF. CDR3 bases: TGCGCCAGCAGCCCTACCGGGACAGGGGTCCCCTACGAGCAGTACTTC.

CDR3 DNA: TGTGCCAGCATGCCGCGACAGCGCACAGATACGCAGTATTTT. Its protein is CASMPRQRTDTQYF. The chain links TRBV2 to TRBJ2-3; possible D gene TRBD1, 5 bases. The CDR3 extends over 14 amino acids. Germline V gene lookup returns CDR1 SNHLY and CDR2 FYNNEI. V was pared by 7 bases and J by 1 base, with 12 bases between.

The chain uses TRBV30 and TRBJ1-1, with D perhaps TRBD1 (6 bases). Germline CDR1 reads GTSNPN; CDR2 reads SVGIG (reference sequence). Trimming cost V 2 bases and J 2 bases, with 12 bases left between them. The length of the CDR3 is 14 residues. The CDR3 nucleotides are TGTGCCTGGAGTAGGGGGACGGAAAACACTGAAGCTTTCTTT. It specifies CAWSRGTENTEAFF. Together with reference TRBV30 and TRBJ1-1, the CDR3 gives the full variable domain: SQTIHQWPATLVQPVGSPLSLECTVEGTSNPNLYWYRQAAGRGLQLLFYSVGIGQISSEVPQNLSASRPQDRQFILSSKKLLLSDSGFYLCAWSRGTENTEAFFGQGTRLTVV.

CDR3 DNA sequence: TGTGCCAGCAGTGTTGACGGGGTCGGAAATGAGCAGTTCTTC. It specifies CASSVDGVGNEQFF. The rearrangement joins TRBV25-1 to TRBJ2-1; tentatively, D is TRBD2 (5 bases). The V end was cut by 4 bases, the J end by 7 bases, with 14 bases between. The CDR3 contains 14 residues. CDR1 is MGHDK, CDR2 SYGVNS, per germline.

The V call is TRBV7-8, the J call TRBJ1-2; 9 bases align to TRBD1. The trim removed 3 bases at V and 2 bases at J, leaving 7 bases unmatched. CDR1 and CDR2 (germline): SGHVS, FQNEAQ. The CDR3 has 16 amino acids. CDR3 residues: CASSFTGGPTNYGYTF. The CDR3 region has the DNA TGTGCCAGCAGCTTTACAGGGGGCCCTACCAACTATGGCTACACCTTC.

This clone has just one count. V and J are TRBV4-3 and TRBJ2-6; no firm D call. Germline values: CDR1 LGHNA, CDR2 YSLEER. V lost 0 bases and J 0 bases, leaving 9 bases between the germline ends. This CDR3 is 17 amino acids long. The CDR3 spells CASSQEARFSGANVLTF. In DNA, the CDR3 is TGCGCCAGCAGCCAAGAAGCTCGCTTCTCTGGGGCCAACGTCCTGACTTTC.